These 14 T cell receptor beta chains were all obtained from the same sample, sequenced in a study of shared clonotypes between healthy human individuals (TCRdb year 2020). The receptor library was made with the immunoSEQ multiplex PCR assay. TCRdb holds this immuneACCESS table with in-frame rearrangements only. Some clones are missing; in checked studies, unresolved V genes explain under half, and the rest has no known cause. The sample table records 2 million to 2.5 million clones; roughly 93% of these occur just once. The top ten constitute more than 0.35% of the sample. The specimen sequenced was naive CD4+ T cells from PBMCs. The intended sense of this specimen's cell subset or site label: CD45RA+ positively selected. These receptors were taken from a man in his late teens or twenties in good health. Some clones in this sample may be carry-over from other donors' samples.

Of note for this clone: Germline is not matched at one junction end, which may reflect a read error. The rearrangement joins TRBV29-1 to TRBJ2-7, with TRBD2 identical over 10 bases. The germline gives CDR1 SQVTM, CDR2 ANQGSEA. There are 15 residues in the CDR3. Here the CDR3 DNA reads TGCAGCGTTGGTAAGAGCGGGAGGGCCTCCCACGAGCAGTACTTC. Its translation: CSVGKSGRASHEQYF.

This clone was recorded only once. V gene TRBV27 combines with J gene TRBJ2-7; D is possibly TRBD2 (5 bases). Germline V lookup: CDR1 MNHEY, CDR2 SMNVEV (reference sequence). The V end lost 6 bases, the J end lost 7 bases, and 19 bases lay between the germline ends. The CDR3 length is 14 residues. Here the CDR3 reads CASSSKLGRGEQYF. The CDR3 region has the DNA TGTGCCAGCAGCTCCAAGTTGGGCCGGGGAGAGCAGTACTTC.

The genes are TRBV6-5 and TRBJ2-1, with TRBD2 matching over 7 bases. The CDR3 is made up of 14 amino acids. The germline gives CDR1 MNHEY, CDR2 SVGAGI. Trimming at V came to 2 bases and at J to 5 bases, leaving 3 bases not matched to a gene. CDR3 residues: CASSYGTTNNEQFF. CDR3 sequence (DNA): TGTGCCAGCAGTTACGGGACTACCAACAATGAGCAGTTCTTC.

This clone was seen once. This chain links TRBV5-1 with TRBJ2-3; D unresolved. This CDR3 has 16 residues. V lost 0 bases, J lost 1 base, and 12 bases lay in between. The V gene's germline CDR1 is SGHRS and CDR2 YFSETQ. CDR3 region: CASSLDGSEGTDTQYF. The CDR3 DNA sequence: TGCGCCAGCAGCTTGGACGGCTCCGAGGGCACAGATACGCAGTATTTT.

CDR3 in amino acids: CASSPQGGPYEQYF. In nucleotides, the CDR3 is TGTGCCAGCAGCCCACAGGGGGGCCCCTACGAGCAGTACTTC. The chain recombines TRBV7-9 with TRBJ2-5, with 8 bases identical to TRBD1. The end of the DNA aligns better with TRBJ2-7, so the J call may be wrong. The CDR3 is 14 residues long. Germline V gene data show CDR1 as SEHNR and CDR2 as FQNEAQ (reference sequence).

The chain uses TRBV10-3 and TRBJ2-7; no reliable D call. V was clipped by 6 bases and J by 0 bases, with 6 bases between them. The germline CDR1 and CDR2 sequences are ENHRY and SYGVKD. CDR3 length: 12 amino acids. For the CDR3, the DNA is TGTGCCATCAGGCAGGACTCCTACGAGCAGTACTTC. Encoded protein: CAIRQDSYEQYF.

This clone was found once. The chain is built from TRBV10-3 and TRBJ2-7; no definite D call. Germline V gene data show CDR1 as ENHRY and CDR2 as SYGVKD. The CDR3 covers 13 residues. The V end was cut by 4 bases, the J end by 7 bases, with 14 bases between. CDR3 nucleotide sequence: TGTGCCATCAGTGTCGAACCCCGTGGGGAGCAGTACTTC. Encoded protein: CAISVEPRGEQYF.

The genes are TRBV10-3 and TRBJ1-2; 12 bases agree with TRBD1. Germline CDR1 reads ENHRY; CDR2 reads SYGVKD. The CDR3 extends over 15 amino acids. V was pared by 5 bases and J by 7 bases, with 8 bases of the junction left unmatched. The CDR3 is CAISPSGDRGLGYTF. CDR3 DNA sequence: TGTGCCATCAGTCCTTCCGGGGACAGGGGGCTTGGCTACACCTTC.

The chain employs TRBV20-1 and TRBJ1-2; D is unresolved. The CDR3 runs to 11 residues. The V and J ends lost 8 bases and 4 bases respectively, with 11 bases between them. Germline loops: CDR1 DFQATT, CDR2 SNEGSKA (reference sequence). The CDR3 bases are TGCAGTACCGAGGGCCCCTATGGCTACACCTTC. It encodes CSTEGPYGYTF.

The rearrangement links TRBV11-3 to TRBJ1-5; weak D call: TRBD1 (5 bases). With 5 bases removed from V and 7 bases from J, the gap between germline ends came to 12 bases. This CDR3 contains 13 residues. Germline assignment: CDR1 SGHNT and CDR2 YENEEA. The CDR3 reads CASSPKGNQPQHF. The CDR3 nucleotides read TGTGCCAGCAGCCCGAAGGGGAACCAGCCCCAGCATTTT.

The chain has TRBV4-1 and TRBJ2-1; D perhaps matches TRBD1 (6 bases). The CDR3 consists of 14 residues. Germline CDR1 and CDR2: MGHRA and YSYEKL. Between the trimmed V and J ends, which lost 4 bases and 8 bases, there was a span of 15 bases. The CDR3 region has the DNA TGCGCCAGCAGCCGCCTGGGGGCCGGGGATGAGCAGTTCTTC. Translated, it gives CASSRLGAGDEQFF.

The CDR3 reads CASSPGGQPQETQYF. CDR3 nucleotide sequence: TGTGCCAGCTCACCGGGGGGACAGCCACAAGAGACCCAGTACTTC. The V call is TRBV18, the J call TRBJ2-5; weak D call: TRBD1 (7 bases). CDR3 length: 15 amino acids. V was shortened by 3 bases and J by 2 bases, with 13 bases between the two germline ends. Germline V gene sequence: CDR1 KGHSH, CDR2 LQKENI.

This chain joins TRBV25-1 and TRBJ2-7; TRBD1 might be the D (5 bases). The V and J ends lost 2 bases and 0 bases respectively, with 11 bases between them. Germline-derived CDR1 and CDR2 are MGHDK and SYGVNS. This CDR3 is 15 amino acids long. The CDR3 region is CASSEGWGSSYEQYF. DNA of the CDR3: TGTGCCAGCAGTGAAGGATGGGGCAGCTCCTACGAGCAGTACTTC.

The chain carries TRBV27 and TRBJ1-5, with TRBD1 identical over 11 bases. After removal of 4 bases from V and 7 bases from J, the junction contained 9 bases not matched to a gene. Germline CDR1 reads MNHEY; CDR2 reads SMNVEV (reference sequence). CDR3 length: 16 amino acids. CDR3 DNA: TGTGCCAGCAGTTCCGGACAGGGGGCGCAAGGCCAGCCCCAGCATTTT. Protein sequence: CASSSGQGAQGQPQHF.